Each of the 13 T cell receptor beta chains below was sequenced from the same sample in a study of T cell responses to AZD1222 COVID-19 vaccine. Using immunoSEQ multiplex PCR, the repertoire was profiled, and TCRdb retains in-frame clones only, with some absent. The data contain 130,000 or so clones, approximately 85% of them singletons. The input for sequencing was peripheral blood, taken 28 days after the second dose of the MenACWY control vaccine. The receptors were gathered from an adult who received the MenACWY meningococcal vaccine as a control.

The V gene is TRBV6-1, the J gene TRBJ1-1; D possibly corresponds to TRBD1 (6 bases). CDR1 and CDR2 from the germline V gene are MNHNS and SASEGT. The germline V and J ends were trimmed by 1 base and 4 bases, with 19 bases remaining between them. There are 17 residues in the CDR3. CDR3: CASSEVTGGEYPTEAFF. The CDR3 coding sequence is TGTGCCAGCAGTGAAGTTACCGGGGGCGAGTATCCCACTGAAGCTTTCTTT.

The gene calls are TRBV11-2 and TRBJ2-3, with TRBD2 matching over 10 bases. V dropped 8 bases and J dropped 5; count of bases not matched to a gene: 4. CDR1 is SGHAT and CDR2 is FQNNGV in the germline V gene. The CDR3 has 13 amino acids. CDR3 DNA sequence: TGTGCCAGCCAGCGGGGGGGCCTAGATACGCAGTATTTT. Translation: CASQRGGLDTQYF.

This chain joins TRBV12-3 or TRBV12-4 and TRBJ2-7; no definite D call. The germline V and J ends were trimmed by 6 bases and 4 bases, with 13 bases remaining between them. There are 13 residues in the CDR3. The CDR3 DNA is TGTGCCAGCAGCCCCGACGGCAAATACGAGCAGTACGTC. Translating it yields CASSPDGKYEQYV.

The J gene is TRBJ2-7, the V gene TRBV29-1, with a possible D match to TRBD2 (5 bases). Trimming took off 7 bases at V and 0 bases at J, with 19 bases between the two ends. Germline-derived CDR1 and CDR2 are SQVTM and ANQGSEA. The CDR3 covers 15 residues. The CDR3 DNA reads TGCAGCGGTCTGAACAACGAGCGGAGCTCCTACGAGCAGTACTTC. It codes for CSGLNNERSSYEQYF.

This chain links TRBV2 with TRBJ2-7; D uncertain. CDR3 length equals 13 residues. Between the trimmed V and J ends, which lost 6 bases and 0 bases, there was a span of 9 bases. Germline lookup yields CDR1 SNHLY and CDR2 FYNNEI. CDR3 sequence: CASSAIYSYEQYV. DNA for the CDR3: TGTGCCAGCAGCGCGATATACTCCTACGAGCAGTACGTC.

The chain couples TRBV10-3 to TRBJ1-1; D call uncertain. This CDR3 has 12 residues. V was trimmed by 8 bases and J by 2 bases, leaving 9 bases between them. CDR1 ENHRY and CDR2 SYGVKD come from the germline V gene. The CDR3 protein is CAIGQTNTEAFF. The DNA of the CDR3 is TGTGCCATCGGCCAGACTAACACTGAAGCTTTCTTT.

The CDR3 region has the DNA TGTGCCAGCAGCCTATCCCAAAACATTCAGTACTTC. Translating it yields CASSLSQNIQYF. The chain has TRBV7-2 and TRBJ2-4; D is ambiguous. CDR3 length: 12 residues. Trimming took 5 bases from V and 5 from J, leaving 7 bases between them. Germline V gives CDR1 SGHTA, CDR2 FQGNSA.

The chain is built from TRBV3-1 (or the pseudogene TRBV3-2) and TRBJ2-1; the match to TRBD2 covers 7 bases. This CDR3 region has 13 residues. Trimming at V came to 1 base and at J to 8 bases, leaving 2 bases not matched to a gene. The germline V gene has CDR1 LGHDT and CDR2 YNNKEL (reference sequence). The CDR3 DNA sequence: TGTGCCAGCAGCCAAGGACTAGCCGATGAGCAGTTCTTC. This sequence encodes CASSQGLADEQFF.

The chain is built from TRBV14 and TRBJ1-3, with 8 bases lining up with TRBD1. The V gene end was trimmed by 3 bases and the J gene end by 7 bases; junction bases not matched to a gene: 17. Germline V CDR1 and CDR2: SGHDN, FVKESK. This CDR3 contains 18 residues. The CDR3 is CASSQTLGTGGIVNTIYF. The CDR3 DNA sequence: TGTGCCAGCAGCCAGACCCTCGGAACAGGGGGAATAGTGAACACCATATATTTT.

In its sample, this clone was seen a few times. CDR3 amino acids: CASSYTIQGPDTQYF. CDR3 nucleotide sequence: TGTGCCAGCAGTTACACTATACAGGGGCCAGATACGCAGTATTTT. V and J are TRBV6-5 and TRBJ2-3, with TRBD1 matching 7 bases. Trimming cost V 2 bases and J 4 bases; bases outside gene matches: 6. Germline V CDR1 and CDR2: MNHEY, SVGAGI. The CDR3 is made up of 15 amino acids.

This chain connects TRBV19 to TRBJ2-3; D gene ambiguous. The CDR3 is 16 residues long. Germline V lookup: CDR1 LNHDA, CDR2 SQIVND (reference sequence). The V gene lost 1 base and the J gene lost 4 bases, with 15 bases spanning the gap. The chain's CDR3 is CASSIVGGPTADTQYF. CDR3 nucleotide sequence: TGTGCCAGTAGTATAGTAGGTGGGCCTACTGCAGATACGCAGTATTTT.

The rearrangement joins TRBV6-1 to TRBJ1-6, with a weak D call TRBD1 (6 bases). CDR1 and CDR2 (germline): MNHNS, SASEGT. V was shortened by 2 bases and J by 7 bases, with 15 bases between the two germline ends. There are 16 residues in the CDR3. CDR3 in amino acids: CASSEFRGQGNSPLHF. The CDR3 DNA follows: TGTGCCAGCAGTGAATTCCGGGGGCAAGGGAATTCACCCCTCCACTTT.

The J gene is TRBJ1-5, the V gene TRBV12-2; TRBD1, as called in the table, went unchecked against the DNA. TRBV12-2 is a recognized pseudogene. The CDR3 consists of 16 residues. The CDR3 sequence is CASRLIGTGLNQPQHF. In nucleotides, the CDR3 is TGTGCAAGTCGCTTAATCGGGACAGGCCTTAATCAGCCCCAGCATTTT.